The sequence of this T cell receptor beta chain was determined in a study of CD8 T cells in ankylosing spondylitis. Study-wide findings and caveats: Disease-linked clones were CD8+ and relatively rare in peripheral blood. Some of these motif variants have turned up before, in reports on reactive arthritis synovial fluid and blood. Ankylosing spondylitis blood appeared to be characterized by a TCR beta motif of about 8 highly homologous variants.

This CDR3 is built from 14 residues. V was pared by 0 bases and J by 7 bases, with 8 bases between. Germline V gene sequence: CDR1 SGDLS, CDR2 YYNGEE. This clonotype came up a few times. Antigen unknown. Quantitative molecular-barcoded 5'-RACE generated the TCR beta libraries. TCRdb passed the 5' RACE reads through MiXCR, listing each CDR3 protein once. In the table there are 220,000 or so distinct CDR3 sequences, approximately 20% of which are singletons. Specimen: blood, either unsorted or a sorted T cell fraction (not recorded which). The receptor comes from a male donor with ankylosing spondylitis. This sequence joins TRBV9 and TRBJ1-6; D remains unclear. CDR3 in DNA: TGTGCCAGCAGCGTAGGCTCGGGAAATTCACCCCTCCACTTT. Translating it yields CASSVGSGNSPLHF.